The rows below give T cell receptor beta chains drawn from one sample of a study of blood T cell repertoires in COVID-19. TCRdb keeps only in-frame clones here, not all; method: immunoSEQ multiplex PCR. The repertoire holds some 340,000 clones, with about four fifths as singletons. The sequenced sample consisted of PBMCs or T cells enriched from blood (not recorded which). The origin of the receptors is a woman in her forties or fifties who had recovered from COVID-19. Both conserved end residues are part of each CDR3. Each record gives: D gene, clone size, V gene, J gene, CDR3 DNA, CDR3 protein. The D gene is left open where the match is weak. Size is omitted from some rows. Given values are once, few, many or a class for expanded clones.

TRBD2	NA	TRBV7-3	TRBJ2-3	TGTGCCAGCAGCTCCACGCCCGGCCTAGCGGGAGATACGCAGTATTTT	CASSSTPGLAGDTQYF
NA	NA	TRBV7-2	TRBJ2-1	TGTGCCAGCAGCTTTTCGAGGGGGGGAAATGAGCAGTTCTTC	CASSFSRGGNEQFF
TRBD1	once	TRBV19	TRBJ1-4	TGTGCCAGTAGTATAGATCGGACAGGGCTTCGAGAAAAACTGTTTTTT	CASSIDRTGLREKLFF
NA	NA	TRBV4-3	TRBJ1-4	TGCGCCAGCAGCCAAGAAGTACTTAGGGGGTATGAAAAACTGTTTTTT	CASSQEVLRGYEKLFF
NA	NA	TRBV5-4	TRBJ1-2	TGTGCCAGCAGCCCTGGACGGGCGGGTGGCTACACCTTC	CASSPGRAGGYTF
TRBD2	NA	TRBV19	TRBJ2-2	TGTGCCAGTAGTGTACTAGCGGGAGCTGGTTTGGGTGCCGGGGAGCTGTTTTTT	CASSVLAGAGLGAGELFF
TRBD1	NA	TRBV11-1	TRBJ2-1	TGTGCCAGCAGTTCTAGGGGGCTTCACAATGAGCAGTTCTTC	CASSSRGLHNEQFF
NA	NA	TRBV4-3	TRBJ2-3	TGCGCCAGCAGCCAAGCGCGGGAGGGGACAGGTACGCAGTATTTT	CASSQAREGTGTQYF
NA	NA	TRBV2	TRBJ1-2	TGTGCCAGCACCCTGCCGGGGTCCGGCTACACCTTC	CASTLPGSGYTF
TRBD2	NA	TRBV5-4	TRBJ2-7	TGTGCCAGCAGCTCCCCCGCTAGCGGGTGGCCCTACGAGCAGTACTTC	CASSSPASGWPYEQYF
NA	NA	TRBV6-1	TRBJ2-3	TGTGCCAGCAGTGAAGCGAGGGCCGTTAGAGATACGCAGTATTTT	CASSEARAVRDTQYF
TRBD1	NA	TRBV2	TRBJ1-4	TGTGCCAGCAGTGAAAACGGACAGGGATCTGAAAAACTGTTTTTT	CASSENGQGSEKLFF
NA	NA	TRBV5-1	TRBJ1-1	TGCGCCAGCAGCTTGGATGCGGGACGGTTGAACACTGAAGCTTTCTTT	CASSLDAGRLNTEAFF
NA	NA	TRBV6-5	TRBJ1-5	TGTGCCAGCAGTTACACAGGGACGCCCGATCAGCCCCAGCATTTT	CASSYTGTPDQPQHF
TRBD2	NA	TRBV19	TRBJ2-3	TGTGCCAGTAGTCTGGGGACTAGAAGCACAGATACGCAGTATTTT	CASSLGTRSTDTQYF
NA	few	TRBV18	TRBJ1-2	TGTGCCAGCTCAGAGGATAGTGCTAACTATGGCTACACCTTC	CASSEDSANYGYTF
TRBD2	NA	TRBV5-5	TRBJ2-3	TGTGCCAGCACTCTAGCGGGGGAGAGCACAGATACGCAGTATTTT	CASTLAGESTDTQYF
NA	NA	TRBV18	TRBJ1-1	TGTGCCAGCTCACCACCTTTGGTGTCGGTAGCTTTCTTT	CASSPPLVSVAFF
NA	NA	TRBV6-5	TRBJ2-1	TGTGCCAGCCAGGGGTTTCATGAGCAGTTCTTC	CASQGFHEQFF
NA	NA	TRBV12-3/TRBV12-4	TRBJ1-2	TGTGCCAGCAGCCTCCGAACTTTGGGCTACACCTTC	CASSLRTLGYTF
NA	NA	TRBV5-4	TRBJ1-6	TGTGCCAGCAGCTTACAGGGTAATAATTCACCCCTCCACTTT	CASSLQGNNSPLHF
TRBD1	NA	TRBV7-8	TRBJ1-2	TGTGCCAGCAGCACAGGGGCAGGGGAGGGCTACACCTTC	CASSTGAGEGYTF
TRBD1	NA	TRBV6-2/TRBV6-3	TRBJ1-1	TGTGCCAGCAGCCCCCCGGGACAGCTGAACACTGAAGCTTTCTTT	CASSPPGQLNTEAFF
TRBD1	NA	TRBV9	TRBJ2-7	TGTGCCAGCAGCGTAGGACAGGGGGCCCCCTACGAGCAGTACTTC	CASSVGQGAPYEQYF
TRBD1	NA	TRBV5-1	TRBJ1-2	TGCGCCAGCAGCCCGGAGGCAGGGGGCGCGAATGGCTACACCTTC	CASSPEAGGANGYTF
TRBD1	NA	TRBV6-5	TRBJ1-3	TGTGCCAGCAGTCTCCCGACAGGGTCTGGAAACACCATATATTTT	CASSLPTGSGNTIYF
NA	NA	TRBV6-4	TRBJ2-3	TGTGCCAGCAGTGACGGGCAGGGTTACAGGTATTTT	CASSDGQGYRYF
TRBD2	NA	TRBV9	TRBJ2-2	TGTGCCAGCAGCGTGGGGGGGACCGGGGAGCTGTTTTTT	CASSVGGTGELFF
NA	NA	TRBV9	TRBJ1-5	TGTGCCAGCAGCGTAGACGGTAACAATCAGCCCCAGCATTTT	CASSVDGNNQPQHF
TRBD2	NA	TRBV6-1	TRBJ2-7	TGTGCCAGCAGTGCTCAGCCCCGACTAGCGGGGACCTACGAGCAGTACTTC	CASSAQPRLAGTYEQYF
NA	NA	TRBV6-2/TRBV6-3	TRBJ1-2	TGTGCCAGCAGTTACCGTAGTGGCTACACCTTC	CASSYRSGYTF
NA	NA	TRBV3-1/TRBV3-2	TRBJ1-2	TGTGCCAGCAGCCCAGGGGCCGAGTATGTAAGTGTTGGCTACACCTTC	CASSPGAEYVSVGYTF
TRBD1	few	TRBV25-1	TRBJ1-2	TGTGCCAGCAGTAGCCGGGACAGGATCTATGGCTACACCTTC	CASSSRDRIYGYTF
NA	NA	TRBV30	TRBJ1-5	TGTGCCTGGAGTACCCCAGGGCCTAATCAGCCCCAGCATTTT	CAWSTPGPNQPQHF
NA	NA	TRBV7-9	TRBJ1-3	TGTGCCAGCAGCTTAGAGCCGACAGTCAACTCTGGAAACACCATATATTTT	CASSLEPTVNSGNTIYF
NA	NA	TRBV3-1/TRBV3-2	TRBJ1-1	TGTGCCAGCAGCCAAGATGGCAGAAAGACTGAAGCTTTCTTT	CASSQDGRKTEAFF
NA	NA	TRBV30	TRBJ2-4	TGTGCCTGGAGTATTTCTGGGGGGGCGGCCAAAAACATTCAGTACTTC	CAWSISGGAAKNIQYF
NA	NA	TRBV18	TRBJ1-2	TGTGCCAGCTCACCACCTGCGGGGCTAGGCTATGGCTACACCTTC	CASSPPAGLGYGYTF
NA	NA	TRBV11-2	TRBJ2-7	TGTGCCAGCAGCTCCGCTTGGCCGGGAACGGCCTACGAGCAGTACTTC	CASSSAWPGTAYEQYF
TRBD1	NA	TRBV13	TRBJ1-2	TGTGCCAGCAGCTTAGGACAGGGGTTATTGGCTAACTATGGCTACACCTTC	CASSLGQGLLANYGYTF
TRBD1	few	TRBV7-9	TRBJ2-5	TGTGCCAGCAGCCCCGGACAGGGATGGACCCAGTACTTC	CASSPGQGWTQYF
TRBD1	few	TRBV5-4	TRBJ1-2	TGTGCCAGCAGCCAAGGACAGGGAGGCTTTATTGATGGCTACACCTTC	CASSQGQGGFIDGYTF
NA	NA	TRBV30	TRBJ2-7	TGTGCCTGGAGTGTATTGGGGGCTGGGGAGCAGTACTTC	CAWSVLGAGEQYF
NA	NA	TRBV6-5	TRBJ1-1	TGTGCCACCCGGGACTGGATCACTGAAGCTTTCTTT	CATRDWITEAFF
TRBD1	NA	TRBV5-1	TRBJ2-2	TGCGCCAGCAGCTTAGGACAGGGGAACGGGGAGCTGTTTTTT	CASSLGQGNGELFF